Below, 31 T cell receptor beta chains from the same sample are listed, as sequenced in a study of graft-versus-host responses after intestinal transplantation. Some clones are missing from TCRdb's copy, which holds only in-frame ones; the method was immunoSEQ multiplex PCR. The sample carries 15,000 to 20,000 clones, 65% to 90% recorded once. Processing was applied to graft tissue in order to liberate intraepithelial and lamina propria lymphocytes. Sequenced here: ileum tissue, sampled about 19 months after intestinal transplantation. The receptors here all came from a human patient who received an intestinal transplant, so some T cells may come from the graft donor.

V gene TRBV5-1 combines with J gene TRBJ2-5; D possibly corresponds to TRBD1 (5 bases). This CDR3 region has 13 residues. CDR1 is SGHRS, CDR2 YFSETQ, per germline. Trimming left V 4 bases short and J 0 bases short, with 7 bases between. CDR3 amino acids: CASSPGYQETQYF. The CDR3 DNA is TGCGCCAGCAGCCCAGGGTACCAAGAGACCCAGTACTTC.

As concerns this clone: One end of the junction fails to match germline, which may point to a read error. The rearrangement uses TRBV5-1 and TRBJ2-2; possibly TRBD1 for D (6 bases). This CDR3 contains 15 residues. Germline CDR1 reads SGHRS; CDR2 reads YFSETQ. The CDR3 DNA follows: TGCGCCAGCAGCAATCAGGGGAGCAACACGGGGGAGCTGTTTTTT. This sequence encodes CASSNQGSNTGELFF.

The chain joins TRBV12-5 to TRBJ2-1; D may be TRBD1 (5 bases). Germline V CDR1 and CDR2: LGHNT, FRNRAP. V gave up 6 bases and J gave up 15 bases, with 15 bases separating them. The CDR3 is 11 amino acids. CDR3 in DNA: TGTGCTAGTGGAGATACAAGGGGTCGGTTCTTC. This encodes CASGDTRGRFF.

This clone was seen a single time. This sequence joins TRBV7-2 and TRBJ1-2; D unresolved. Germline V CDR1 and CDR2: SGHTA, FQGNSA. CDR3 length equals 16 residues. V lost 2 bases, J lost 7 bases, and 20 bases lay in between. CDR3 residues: CASSLNSGVGPVGYTF. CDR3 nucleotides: TGTGCCAGCAGCTTAAATTCGGGTGTCGGTCCCGTTGGCTACACCTTC.

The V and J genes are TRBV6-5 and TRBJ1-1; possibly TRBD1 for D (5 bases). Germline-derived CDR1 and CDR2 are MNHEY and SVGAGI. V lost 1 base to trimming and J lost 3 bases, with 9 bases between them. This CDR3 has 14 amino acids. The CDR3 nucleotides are TGTGCCAGCAGTTACTACAGGAAGGACACTGAAGCTTTCTTT. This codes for CASSYYRKDTEAFF.

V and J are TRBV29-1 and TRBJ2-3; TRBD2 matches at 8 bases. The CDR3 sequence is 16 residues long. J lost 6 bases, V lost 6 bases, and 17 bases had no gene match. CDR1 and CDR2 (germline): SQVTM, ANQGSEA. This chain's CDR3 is CSVRGSLAGSSDTQYF. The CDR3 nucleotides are TGCAGCGTGAGGGGGTCGCTAGCGGGTTCGTCGGATACGCAGTATTTT.

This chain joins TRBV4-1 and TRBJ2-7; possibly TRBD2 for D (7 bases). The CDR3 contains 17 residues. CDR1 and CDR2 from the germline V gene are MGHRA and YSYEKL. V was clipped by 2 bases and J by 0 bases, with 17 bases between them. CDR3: CASSQNRGGPSSYEQYF. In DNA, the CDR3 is TGCGCCAGCAGCCAAAATAGGGGGGGGCCAAGCTCCTACGAGCAGTACTTC.

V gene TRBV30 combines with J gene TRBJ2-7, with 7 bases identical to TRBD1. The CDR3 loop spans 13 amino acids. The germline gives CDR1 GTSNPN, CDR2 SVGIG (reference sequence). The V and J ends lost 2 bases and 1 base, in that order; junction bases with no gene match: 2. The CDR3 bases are TGTGCCTGGAGTTGGGACAGATCCTACGAGCAGTACTTC. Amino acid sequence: CAWSWDRSYEQYF.

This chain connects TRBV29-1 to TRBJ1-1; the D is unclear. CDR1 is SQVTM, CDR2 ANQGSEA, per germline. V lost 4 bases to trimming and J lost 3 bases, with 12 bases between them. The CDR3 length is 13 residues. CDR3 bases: TGCAGCGTTGTGCGCTCTACAGACACTGAAGCTTTCTTT. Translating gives CSVVRSTDTEAFF.

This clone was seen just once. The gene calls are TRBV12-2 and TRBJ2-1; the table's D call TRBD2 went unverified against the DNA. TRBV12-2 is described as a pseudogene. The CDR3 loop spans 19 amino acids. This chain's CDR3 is CASRDGETSGGVSYNEQFF. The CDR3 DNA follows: TGTGCAAGTCGCGATGGGGAAACTAGCGGGGGAGTCTCCTACAATGAGCAGTTCTTC.

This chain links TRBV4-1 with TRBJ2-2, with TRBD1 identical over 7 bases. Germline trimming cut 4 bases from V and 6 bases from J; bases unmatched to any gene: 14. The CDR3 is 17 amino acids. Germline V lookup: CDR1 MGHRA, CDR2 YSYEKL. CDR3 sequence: CASSLYFGDRDSGELFF. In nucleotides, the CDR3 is TGCGCCAGCAGCCTGTATTTCGGTGACAGGGATTCCGGGGAGCTGTTTTTT.

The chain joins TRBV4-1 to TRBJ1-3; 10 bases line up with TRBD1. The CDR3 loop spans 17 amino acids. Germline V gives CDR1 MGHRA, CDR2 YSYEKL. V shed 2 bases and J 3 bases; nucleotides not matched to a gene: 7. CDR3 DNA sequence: TGCGCCAGCAGCCAAACCGGGACAGGGGTTGGTGGAAACACCATATATTTT. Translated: CASSQTGTGVGGNTIYF.

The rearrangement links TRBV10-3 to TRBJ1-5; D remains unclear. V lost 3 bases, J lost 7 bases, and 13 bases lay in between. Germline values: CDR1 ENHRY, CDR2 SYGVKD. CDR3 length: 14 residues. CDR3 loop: CAISDPRLYQPQHF. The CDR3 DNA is TGTGCCATCAGTGACCCCCGACTGTACCAGCCCCAGCATTTT.

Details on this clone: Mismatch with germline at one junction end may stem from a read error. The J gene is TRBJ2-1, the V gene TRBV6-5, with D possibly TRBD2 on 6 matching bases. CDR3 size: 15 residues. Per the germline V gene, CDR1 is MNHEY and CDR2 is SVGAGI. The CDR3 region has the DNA TGTGCCAGCAGCTACTCCGGGACTCCCTCAGGAGAGCAGTTCTTC. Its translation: CASSYSGTPSGEQFF.

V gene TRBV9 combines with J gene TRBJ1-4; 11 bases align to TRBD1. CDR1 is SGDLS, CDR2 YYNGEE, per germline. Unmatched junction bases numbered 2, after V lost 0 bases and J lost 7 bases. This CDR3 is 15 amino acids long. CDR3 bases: TGTGCCAGCAGCGTAGAAGGGACAGGGGGTGAAAAACTGTTTTTT. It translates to CASSVEGTGGEKLFF.

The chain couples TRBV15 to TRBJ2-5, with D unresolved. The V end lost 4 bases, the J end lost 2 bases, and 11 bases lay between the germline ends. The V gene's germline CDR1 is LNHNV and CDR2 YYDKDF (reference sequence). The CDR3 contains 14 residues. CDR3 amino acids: CATSTYINQETQYF. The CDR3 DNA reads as TGTGCCACCAGCACATACATTAATCAAGAGACCCAGTACTTC.

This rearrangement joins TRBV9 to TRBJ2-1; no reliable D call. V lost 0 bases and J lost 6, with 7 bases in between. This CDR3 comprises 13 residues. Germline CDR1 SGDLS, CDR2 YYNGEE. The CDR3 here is CASSVDSTNEQFF. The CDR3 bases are TGTGCCAGCAGCGTAGATTCCACCAATGAGCAGTTCTTC. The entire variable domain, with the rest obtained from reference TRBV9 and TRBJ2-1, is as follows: DSGVTQTPKHLITATGQRVTLRCSPRSGDLSVYWYQQSLDQGLQFLIQYYNGEERAKGNILERFSAQQFPDLHSELNLSSLELGDSALYFCASSVDSTNEQFFGPGTRLTVL.

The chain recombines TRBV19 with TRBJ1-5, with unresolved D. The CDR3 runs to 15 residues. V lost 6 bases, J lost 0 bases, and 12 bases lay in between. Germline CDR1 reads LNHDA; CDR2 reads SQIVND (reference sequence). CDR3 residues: CASSIWENSNQPQHF. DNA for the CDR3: TGTGCCAGTAGCATCTGGGAAAATAGCAATCAGCCCCAGCATTTT.

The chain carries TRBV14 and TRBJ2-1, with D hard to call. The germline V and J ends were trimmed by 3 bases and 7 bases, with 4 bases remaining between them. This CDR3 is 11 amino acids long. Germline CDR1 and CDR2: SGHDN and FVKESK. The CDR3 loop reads CASSQGNEQFF. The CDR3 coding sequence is TGTGCCAGCAGCCAGGGGAATGAGCAGTTCTTC.

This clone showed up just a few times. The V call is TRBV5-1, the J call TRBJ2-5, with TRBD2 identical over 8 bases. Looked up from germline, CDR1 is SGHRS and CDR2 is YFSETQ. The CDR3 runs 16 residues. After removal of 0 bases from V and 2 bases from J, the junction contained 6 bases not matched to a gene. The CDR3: CASSLARAGGQETQYF. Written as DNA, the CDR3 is TGCGCCAGCAGCTTGGCAAGGGCGGGGGGACAAGAGACCCAGTACTTC.

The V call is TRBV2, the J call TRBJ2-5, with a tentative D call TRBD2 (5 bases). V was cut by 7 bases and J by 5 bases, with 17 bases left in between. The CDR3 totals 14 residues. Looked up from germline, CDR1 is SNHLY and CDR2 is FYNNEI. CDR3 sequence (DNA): TGTGCCAGCATCCGAGGGCCTAATGGGGAGACCCAGTACTTC. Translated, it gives CASIRGPNGETQYF.

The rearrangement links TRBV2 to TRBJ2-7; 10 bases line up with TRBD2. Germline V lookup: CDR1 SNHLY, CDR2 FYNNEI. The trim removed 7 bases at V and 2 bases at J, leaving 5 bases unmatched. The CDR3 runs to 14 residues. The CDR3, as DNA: TGTGCCAGCATTCCCGGGACTAGCGCCTACGAGCAGTACTTC. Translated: CASIPGTSAYEQYF.

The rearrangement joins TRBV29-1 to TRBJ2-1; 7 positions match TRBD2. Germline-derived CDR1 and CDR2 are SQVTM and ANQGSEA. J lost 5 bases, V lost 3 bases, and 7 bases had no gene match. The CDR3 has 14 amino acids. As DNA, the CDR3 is TGCAGCGTTGATATGGCTGGGAGGGACAATGAGCAGTTCTTC. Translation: CSVDMAGRDNEQFF.

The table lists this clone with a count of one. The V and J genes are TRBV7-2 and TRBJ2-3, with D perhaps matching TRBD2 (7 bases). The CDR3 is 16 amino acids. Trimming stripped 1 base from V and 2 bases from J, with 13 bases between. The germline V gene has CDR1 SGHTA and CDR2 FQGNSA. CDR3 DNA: TGTGCCAGCAGCTTAGTAGGCGGGGGCAACACAGATACGCAGTATTTT. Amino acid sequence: CASSLVGGGNTDTQYF.

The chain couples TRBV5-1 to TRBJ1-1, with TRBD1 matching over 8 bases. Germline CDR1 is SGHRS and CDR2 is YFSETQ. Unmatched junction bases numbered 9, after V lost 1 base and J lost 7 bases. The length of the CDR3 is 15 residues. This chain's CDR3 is CASSLRTDRANEAFF. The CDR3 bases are TGCGCCAGCAGCTTGCGAACGGACAGGGCTAATGAAGCTTTCTTT.

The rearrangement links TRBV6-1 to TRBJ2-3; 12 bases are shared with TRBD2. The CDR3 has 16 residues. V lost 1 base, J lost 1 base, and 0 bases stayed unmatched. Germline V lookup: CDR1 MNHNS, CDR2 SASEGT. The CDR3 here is CASSEGTSGGTDTQYF. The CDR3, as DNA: TGTGCCAGCAGTGAAGGGACTAGCGGGGGCACAGATACGCAGTATTTT.

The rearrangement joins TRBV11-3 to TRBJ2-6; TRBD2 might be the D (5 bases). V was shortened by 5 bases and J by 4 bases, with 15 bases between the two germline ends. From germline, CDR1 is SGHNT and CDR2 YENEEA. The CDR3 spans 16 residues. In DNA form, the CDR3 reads TGTGCCAGCAGCCCTGCCCGGGGAGAAGGGGCCAACGTCCTGACTTTC. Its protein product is CASSPARGEGANVLTF.

The CDR3 nucleotides read TGTGCCAGCAGTTTTTTGGAGTGGGGGAAAGTGAGTTCACCCCTCCACTTT. Amino acids: CASSFLEWGKVSSPLHF. The genes are TRBV27 and TRBJ1-6; TRBD1 might be the D (5 bases). The CDR3 is made up of 17 amino acids. CDR1 MNHEY and CDR2 SMNVEV come from the germline V gene (reference sequence). The V gene lost 3 bases and the J gene lost 9 bases, with 21 bases spanning the gap.

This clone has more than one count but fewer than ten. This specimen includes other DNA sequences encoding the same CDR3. The CDR3 is CASSAGSGANVLTF. Written as DNA, the CDR3 is TGTGCCAGCTCAGCGGGTTCAGGGGCCAACGTCCTGACTTTC. This rearrangement joins TRBV2 to TRBJ2-6, with D possibly being TRBD2 (6 bases). CDR1 is SNHLY and CDR2 is FYNNEI in the germline V gene. The CDR3 runs to 14 residues. Trimming removed 8 bases from V and 4 bases from J, with 12 bases in between.

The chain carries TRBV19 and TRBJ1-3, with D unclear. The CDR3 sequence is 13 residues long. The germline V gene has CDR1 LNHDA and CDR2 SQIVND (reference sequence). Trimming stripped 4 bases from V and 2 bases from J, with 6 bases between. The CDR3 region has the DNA TGTGCCAGTAGTAGCCAGGCTGGAAACACCATATATTTT. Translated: CASSSQAGNTIYF.

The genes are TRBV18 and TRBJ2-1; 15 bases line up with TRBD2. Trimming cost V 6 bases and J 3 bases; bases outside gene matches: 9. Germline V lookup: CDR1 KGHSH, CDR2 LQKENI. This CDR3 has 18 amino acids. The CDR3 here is CASSRTSGGAQDYNEQFF. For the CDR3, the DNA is TGTGCCAGCTCTAGGACTAGCGGGGGGGCCCAAGACTACAATGAGCAGTTCTTC.